The T cell receptor beta chain described here comes from a study of blood T cells in healthy people across ages. Study-wide results and limits: TCR beta diversity, measured per million T cells, fell in a roughly linear way with age.

Remarks on this clonotype: Its antigen remains unidentified. Germline and junction disagree at one end, which may indicate a read error.

Extraction yielded at least 5 micrograms of total RNA per sample. Sample-barcoded 5' priming and a J-beta primer mix drove a second PCR of 7 to 11 cycles. Tagging of each cDNA molecule was performed by a template-switch adaptor with 12 random nucleotides. There were at least 3 million CDR3-containing paired-end reads obtained from each sample. TCRdb re-derived calls from the 5' RACE reads in MiXCR, one entry per CDR3 protein. Of about 680,000 distinct CDR3 sequences in the sample, around 45% were seen once. This CDR3 comprises 13 residues. The germline V gene encodes CDR1 SGHTA and CDR2 FQGNSA. This TCR derives from a woman aged 60-70 years in good health. The chain employs TRBV7-2 and TRBJ2-1, with D possibly called TRBD1 or TRBD2 (7 bases each). The specimen was blood. CDR3 sequence (DNA): TGTGCTAGCACCAAGGGGGCGGGAGCTGAGCAGTTCTTC. Amino acid sequence: CASTKGAGAEQFF.